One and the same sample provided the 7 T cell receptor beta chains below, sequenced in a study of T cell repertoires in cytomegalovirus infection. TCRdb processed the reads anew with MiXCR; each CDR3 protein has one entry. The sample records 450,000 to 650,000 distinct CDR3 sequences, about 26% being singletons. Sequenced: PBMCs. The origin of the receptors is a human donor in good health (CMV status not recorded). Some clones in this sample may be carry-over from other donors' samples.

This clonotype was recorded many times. CDR3 DNA sequence: TGTGCCAGCAGCTTCCCAGCGGGAGGCACAGATACGCAGTATTTT. Translation: CASSFPAGGTDTQYF. The chain couples TRBV7-2 to TRBJ2-3; 8 bases agree with TRBD2. Trimming cost V 3 bases and J 1 base; bases outside gene matches: 3. The CDR3 has 15 residues. Germline lookup yields CDR1 SGHTA and CDR2 FQGNSA.

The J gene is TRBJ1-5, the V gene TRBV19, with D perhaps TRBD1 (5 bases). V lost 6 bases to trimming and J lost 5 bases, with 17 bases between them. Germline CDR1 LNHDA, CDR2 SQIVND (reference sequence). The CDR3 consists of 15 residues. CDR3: CASRKTVGGHQPQHF. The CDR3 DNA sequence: TGTGCCAGTAGGAAGACAGTCGGGGGTCATCAGCCCCAGCATTTT.

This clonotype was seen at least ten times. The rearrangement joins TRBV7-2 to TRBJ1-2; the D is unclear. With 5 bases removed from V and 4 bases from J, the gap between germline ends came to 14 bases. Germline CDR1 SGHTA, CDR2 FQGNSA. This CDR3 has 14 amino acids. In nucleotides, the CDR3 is TGTGCCAGCAGCCCTCACGAGTCCTTCTATGGCTACACCTTC. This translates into CASSPHESFYGYTF.

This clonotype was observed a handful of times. The chain's CDR3 is CASSAQENRDEQFF. CDR3 nucleotide sequence: TGCGCCAGCAGTGCTCAGGAGAATAGGGATGAGCAGTTCTTC. The rearrangement joins TRBV4-1 to TRBJ2-1; D remains unclear. The V end lost 6 bases, the J end lost 8 bases, and 17 bases lay between the germline ends. CDR3 length: 14 amino acids. The germline gives CDR1 MGHRA, CDR2 YSYEKL.

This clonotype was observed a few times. CDR3 sequence (DNA): TGTGCCAGCAGTCTCGACCTGGGGGTCGCTAGCACAGATACGCAGTATTTT. Protein: CASSLDLGVASTDTQYF. This chain uses TRBV12-3 or TRBV12-4 with TRBJ2-3, with D perhaps given as TRBD1 or TRBD2 (5 bases each). The CDR3 covers 17 residues. V gave up 5 bases and J gave up 0 bases, with 18 bases separating them.

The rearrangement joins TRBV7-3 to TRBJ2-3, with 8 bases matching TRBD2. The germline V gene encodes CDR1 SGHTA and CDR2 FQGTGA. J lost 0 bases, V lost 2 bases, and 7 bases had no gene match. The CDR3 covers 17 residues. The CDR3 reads CASSLGIIAGSTDTQYF. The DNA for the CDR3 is TGTGCCAGCAGCTTAGGCATAATAGCGGGGAGCACAGATACGCAGTATTTT.

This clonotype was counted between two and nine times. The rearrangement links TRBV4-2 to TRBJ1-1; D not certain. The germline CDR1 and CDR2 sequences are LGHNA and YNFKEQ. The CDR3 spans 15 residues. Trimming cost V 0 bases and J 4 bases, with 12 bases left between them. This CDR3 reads CASSQDTSSGTEAFF. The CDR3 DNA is TGTGCCAGCAGCCAAGATACGTCCTCGGGCACTGAAGCTTTCTTT.